The rows below give T cell receptor beta chains drawn from one sample of a study of T cell responses to AZD1222 COVID-19 vaccine. Method: immunoSEQ multiplex PCR; TCRdb's copy keeps in-frame clones and lacks some. The sample lists approximately 60,000 clones; about 70% were seen once. The sequencing used peripheral blood, collected on day 0 of AZD1222 vaccination. The source is an adult in good health. Both conserved end residues are part of each CDR3. Each record gives: clone size, J gene, V gene, D gene, CDR3 protein, CDR3 DNA. The D gene is left open where the match is weak. Expanded clones are given a class, and other clones once, few, many or no size at all.

.	TRBJ2-1	TRBV4-1	TRBD1	CASSQDEQGPGYNEQFF	TGCGCCAGCAGCCAAGATGAACAGGGGCCTGGGTACAATGAGCAGTTCTTC
.	TRBJ1-4	TRBV29-1	.	CSGKEGSVEKLFF	TGCAGCGGAAAGGAGGGATCGGTTGAAAAACTGTTTTTT
once	TRBJ1-5	TRBV28	.	CASSSTPSNQPQHF	TGTGCCAGCAGTTCCACCCCAAGCAATCAGCCCCAGCATTTT
.	TRBJ1-2	TRBV5-5	.	CASGPRSGLLSKDGYTF	TGTGCCAGCGGCCCTAGGTCGGGCCTCCTCTCGAAGGATGGCTACACCTTC
.	TRBJ2-5	TRBV24-1	TRBD2	CATSDSAAGGVRETQYF	TGTGCCACCAGTGATTCCGCAGCGGGGGGGGTTCGAGAGACCCAGTACTTC
.	TRBJ2-2	TRBV18	.	CASSPQLQSNTGELFF	TGTGCCAGCTCACCACAGCTACAGTCGAACACCGGGGAGCTGTTTTTT
.	TRBJ2-2	TRBV7-9	.	CASRDWGANTGELFF	TGTGCCAGCCGGGATTGGGGGGCGAACACCGGGGAGCTGTTTTTT
.	TRBJ1-5	TRBV7-2	.	CASSPSVGQGDQPQHF	TGTGCCAGCAGCCCATCGGTGGGGCAGGGCGATCAGCCCCAGCATTTT
.	TRBJ2-1	TRBV19	.	CASSRGGGYNEQFF	TGTGCCAGTAGTCGAGGGGGTGGCTACAATGAGCAGTTCTTC
.	TRBJ1-4	TRBV7-9	.	CASSLESGPGVKLFF	TGTGCCAGCAGCTTAGAATCAGGTCCCGGGGTAAAACTGTTTTTT
.	TRBJ1-5	TRBV5-1	TRBD1	CASSRTGEGNQPQHF	TGCGCCAGCAGCCGGACAGGGGAGGGGAATCAGCCCCAGCATTTT
.	TRBJ1-1	TRBV7-8	.	CASSSGPNTEAFF	TGTGCCAGCAGTTCTGGACCGAACACTGAAGCTTTCTTT
.	TRBJ2-1	TRBV30	.	CAWGRREQFF	TGTGCCTGGGGTAGGAGGGAGCAGTTCTTC
.	TRBJ2-1	TRBV10-1	.	CASSESPGAEQFF	TGCGCCAGCAGTGAGAGCCCCGGGGCTGAGCAGTTCTTC
.	TRBJ2-4	TRBV5-1	.	CASSAQGLENIQYF	TGCGCCAGCAGCGCCCAGGGGCTCGAAAACATTCAGTACTTC
few	TRBJ2-5	TRBV3-1/TRBV3-2	TRBD1	CASSQYQGAWETQYF	TGTGCCAGCAGCCAATACCAGGGGGCATGGGAGACCCAGTACTTC
.	TRBJ1-6	TRBV5-1	.	CASSLDRVYNSPLHF	TGCGCCAGCAGCTTGGACAGAGTTTATAATTCACCCCTCCACTTT
once	TRBJ1-1	TRBV13	.	CASSLGASLLSLNTEAFF	TGTGCCAGCAGCTTAGGGGCATCACTTCTCTCCTTGAACACTGAAGCTTTCTTT